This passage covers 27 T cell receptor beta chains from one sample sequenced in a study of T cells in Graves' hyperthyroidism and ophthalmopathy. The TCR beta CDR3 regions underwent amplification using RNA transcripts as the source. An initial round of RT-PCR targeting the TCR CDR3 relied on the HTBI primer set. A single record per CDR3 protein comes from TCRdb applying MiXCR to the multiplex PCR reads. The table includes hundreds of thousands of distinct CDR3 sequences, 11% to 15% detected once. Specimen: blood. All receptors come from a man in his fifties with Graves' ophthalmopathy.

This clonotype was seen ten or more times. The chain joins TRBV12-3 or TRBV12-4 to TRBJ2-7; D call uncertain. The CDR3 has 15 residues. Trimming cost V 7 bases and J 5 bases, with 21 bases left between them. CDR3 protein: CASTPLGLVKNEQYF. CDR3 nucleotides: TGTGCCAGCACCCCCTTGGGGTTGGTGAAGAACGAGCAGTACTTC.

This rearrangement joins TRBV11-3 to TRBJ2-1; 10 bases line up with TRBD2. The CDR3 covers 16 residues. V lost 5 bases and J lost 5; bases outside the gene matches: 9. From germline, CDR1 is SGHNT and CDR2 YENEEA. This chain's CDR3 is CASSAPGLAQNNEQFF. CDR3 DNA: TGTGCCAGCAGCGCTCCGGGACTAGCGCAAAACAATGAGCAGTTCTTC.

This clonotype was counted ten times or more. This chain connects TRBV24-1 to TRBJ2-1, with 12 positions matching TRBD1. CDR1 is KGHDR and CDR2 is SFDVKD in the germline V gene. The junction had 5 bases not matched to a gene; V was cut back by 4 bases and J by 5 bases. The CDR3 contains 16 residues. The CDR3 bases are TGTGCCACCAGTGAGCCGGGACAGGGGGCCCACAATGAGCAGTTCTTC. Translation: CATSEPGQGAHNEQFF.

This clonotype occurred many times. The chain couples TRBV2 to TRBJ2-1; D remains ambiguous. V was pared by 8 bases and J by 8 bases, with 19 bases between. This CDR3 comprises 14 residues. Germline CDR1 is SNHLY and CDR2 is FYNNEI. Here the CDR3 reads CASQGQAVSHEQFF. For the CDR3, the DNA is TGTGCCAGCCAAGGCCAGGCCGTCTCCCATGAGCAGTTCTTC. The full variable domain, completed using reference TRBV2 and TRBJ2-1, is EPEVTQTPSHQVTQMGQEVILRCVPISNHLYFYWYRQILGQKVEFLVSFYNNEISEKSEIFDDQFSVERPDGSNFTLKIRSTKLEDSAMYFCASQGQAVSHEQFFGPGTRLTVL.

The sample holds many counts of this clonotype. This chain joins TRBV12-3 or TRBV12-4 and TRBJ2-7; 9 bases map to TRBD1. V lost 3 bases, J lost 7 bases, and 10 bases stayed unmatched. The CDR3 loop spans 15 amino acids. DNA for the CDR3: TGTGCCAGCAGTTTTGGTGGACAGGGGTTTAGTGAGCAGTACTTC. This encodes CASSFGGQGFSEQYF.

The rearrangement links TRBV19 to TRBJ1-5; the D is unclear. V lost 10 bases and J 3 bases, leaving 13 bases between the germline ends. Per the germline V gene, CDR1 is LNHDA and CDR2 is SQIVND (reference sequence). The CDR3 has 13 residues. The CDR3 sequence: CAIAGGLNQPQHF. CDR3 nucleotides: TGTGCCATCGCCGGCGGGCTCAATCAGCCCCAGCATTTT.

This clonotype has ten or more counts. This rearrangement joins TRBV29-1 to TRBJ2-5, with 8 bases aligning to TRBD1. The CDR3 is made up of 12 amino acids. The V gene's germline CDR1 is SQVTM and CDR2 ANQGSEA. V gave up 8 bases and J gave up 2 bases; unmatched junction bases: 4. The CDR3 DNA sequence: TGCAGCATAGGACAGGGACAAGAGACCCAGTACTTC. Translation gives CSIGQGQETQYF. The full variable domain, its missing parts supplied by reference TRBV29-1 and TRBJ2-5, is SAVISQKPSRDICQRGTSLTIQCQVDSQVTMMFWYRQQPGQSLTLIATANQGSEATYESGFVIDKFPISRPNLTFSTLTVSNMSPEDSSIYLCSIGQGQETQYFGPGTRLLVL.

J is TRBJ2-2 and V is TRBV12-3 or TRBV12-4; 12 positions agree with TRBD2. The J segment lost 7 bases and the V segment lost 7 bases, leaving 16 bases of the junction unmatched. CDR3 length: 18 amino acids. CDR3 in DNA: TGTGCCAGCACCATTGTGACTAGCGGGAGTGGATTCAACGGGGAGCTGTTTTTT. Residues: CASTIVTSGSGFNGELFF.

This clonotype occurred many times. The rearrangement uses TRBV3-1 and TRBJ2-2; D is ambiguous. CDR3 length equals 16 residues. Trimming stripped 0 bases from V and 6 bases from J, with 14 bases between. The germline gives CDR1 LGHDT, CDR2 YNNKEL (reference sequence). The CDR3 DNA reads TGTGCCAGCAGCCAAGATCTTGCCAGCCTTGCCGGGGAGCTGTTTTTT. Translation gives CASSQDLASLAGELFF.

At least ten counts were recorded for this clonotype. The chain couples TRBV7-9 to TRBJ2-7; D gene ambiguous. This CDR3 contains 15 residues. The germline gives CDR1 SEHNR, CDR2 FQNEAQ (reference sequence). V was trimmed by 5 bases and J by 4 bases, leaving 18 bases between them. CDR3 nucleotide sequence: TGTGCCAGCAGCCCACCTCAAACCTCGACTTACGAGCAGTACTTC. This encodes CASSPPQTSTYEQYF.

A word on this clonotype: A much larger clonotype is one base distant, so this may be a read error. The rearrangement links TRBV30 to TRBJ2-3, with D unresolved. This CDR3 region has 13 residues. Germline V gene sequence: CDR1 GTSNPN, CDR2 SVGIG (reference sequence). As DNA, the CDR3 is TGTGCCTGGAGTAGGCGAAGCATAGATACGCAGTATTTT. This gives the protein CAWSRRSIDTQYF.

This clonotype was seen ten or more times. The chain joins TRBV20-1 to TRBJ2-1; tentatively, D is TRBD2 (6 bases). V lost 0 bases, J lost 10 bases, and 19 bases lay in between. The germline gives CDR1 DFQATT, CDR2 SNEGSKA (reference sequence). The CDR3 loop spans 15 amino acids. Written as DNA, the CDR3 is TGCAGTGCTAGAGATCCTAGCGCCCTGCCAGGAGAGCAGTTCTTC. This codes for CSARDPSALPGEQFF.

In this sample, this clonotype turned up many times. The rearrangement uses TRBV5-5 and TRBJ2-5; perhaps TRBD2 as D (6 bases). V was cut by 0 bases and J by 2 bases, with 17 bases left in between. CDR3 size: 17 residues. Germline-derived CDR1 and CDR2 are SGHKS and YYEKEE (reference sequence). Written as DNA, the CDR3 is TGTGCCAGCAGCTTGGGGAGGGCCACCGGGGTTCAAGAGACCCAGTACTTC. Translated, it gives CASSLGRATGVQETQYF.

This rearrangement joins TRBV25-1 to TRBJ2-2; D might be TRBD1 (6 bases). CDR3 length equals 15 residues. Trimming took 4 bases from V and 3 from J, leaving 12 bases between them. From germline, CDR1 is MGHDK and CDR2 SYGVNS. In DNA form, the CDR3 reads TGTGCCAGCAGTGGTCAGGGGTGGTACACCGGGGAGCTGTTTTTT. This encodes CASSGQGWYTGELFF.

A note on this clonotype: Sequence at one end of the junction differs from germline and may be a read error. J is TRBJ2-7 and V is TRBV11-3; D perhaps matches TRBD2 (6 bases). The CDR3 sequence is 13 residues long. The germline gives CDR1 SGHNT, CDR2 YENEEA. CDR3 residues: CASSSGRGNELYF. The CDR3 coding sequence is TGTGCCAGCAGCTCCGGGAGAGGTAACGAGCTGTACTTC.

This chain's CDR3 is CASSRSTVNQPQHF. CDR3 DNA sequence: TGTGCCAGCAGCCGGTCCACAGTCAATCAGCCCCAGCATTTT. This sequence joins TRBV25-1 and TRBJ1-5; D gene ambiguous. The length of the CDR3 is 14 residues. Germline CDR1 MGHDK, CDR2 SYGVNS. With 6 bases removed from V and 3 bases from J, the gap between germline ends came to 12 bases. Looking up the rest from reference TRBV25-1 and TRBJ1-5 gives the full variable domain: EADIYQTPRYLVIGTGKKITLECSQTMGHDKMYWYQQDPGMELHLIHYSYGVNSTEKGDLSSESTVSRIRTEHFPLTLESARPSHTSQYLCASSRSTVNQPQHFGDGTRLSIL.

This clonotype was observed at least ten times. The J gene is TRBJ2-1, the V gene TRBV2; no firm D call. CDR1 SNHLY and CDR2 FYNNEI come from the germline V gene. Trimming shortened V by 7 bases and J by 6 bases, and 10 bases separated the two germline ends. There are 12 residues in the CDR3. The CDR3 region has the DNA TGTGCCAGCATTAGGTTCTCCAATGAGCAGTTCTTC. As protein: CASIRFSNEQFF.

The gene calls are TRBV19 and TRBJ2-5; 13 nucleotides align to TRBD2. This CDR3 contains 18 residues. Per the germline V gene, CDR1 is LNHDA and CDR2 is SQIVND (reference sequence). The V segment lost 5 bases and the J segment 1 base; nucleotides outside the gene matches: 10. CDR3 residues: CASSAYPGLAGIQETQYF. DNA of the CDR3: TGTGCCAGTAGTGCGTACCCGGGACTAGCGGGGATCCAAGAGACCCAGTACTTC.

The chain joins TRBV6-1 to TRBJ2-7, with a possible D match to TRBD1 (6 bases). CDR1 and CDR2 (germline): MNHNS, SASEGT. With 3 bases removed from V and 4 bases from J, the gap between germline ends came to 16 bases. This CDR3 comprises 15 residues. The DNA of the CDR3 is TGTGCCAGCAGTGATCCGGACAGCCCCCCTTACGAGCAGTACTTC. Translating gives CASSDPDSPPYEQYF.

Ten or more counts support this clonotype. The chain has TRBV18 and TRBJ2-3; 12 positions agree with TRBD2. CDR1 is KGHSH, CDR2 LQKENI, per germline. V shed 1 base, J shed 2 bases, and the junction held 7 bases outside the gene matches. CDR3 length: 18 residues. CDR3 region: CASSPLLGTSGFTDTQYF. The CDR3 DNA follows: TGTGCCAGCTCACCACTTCTGGGGACTAGCGGGTTCACAGATACGCAGTATTTT.

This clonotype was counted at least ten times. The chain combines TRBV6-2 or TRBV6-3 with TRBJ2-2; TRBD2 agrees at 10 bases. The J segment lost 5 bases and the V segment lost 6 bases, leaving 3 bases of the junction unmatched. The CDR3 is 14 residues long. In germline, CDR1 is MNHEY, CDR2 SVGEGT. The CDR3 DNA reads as TGTGCCAGCAGACTAGCGGGACGGACCGGGGAGCTGTTTTTT. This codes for CASRLAGRTGELFF.

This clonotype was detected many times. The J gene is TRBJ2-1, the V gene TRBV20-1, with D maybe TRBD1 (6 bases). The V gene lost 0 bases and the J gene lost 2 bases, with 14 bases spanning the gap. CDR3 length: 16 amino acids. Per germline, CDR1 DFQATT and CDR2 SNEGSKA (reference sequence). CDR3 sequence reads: CSARDPRGRTYNEQFF. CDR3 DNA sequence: TGCAGTGCTAGAGACCCCAGGGGAAGAACCTACAATGAGCAGTTCTTC.

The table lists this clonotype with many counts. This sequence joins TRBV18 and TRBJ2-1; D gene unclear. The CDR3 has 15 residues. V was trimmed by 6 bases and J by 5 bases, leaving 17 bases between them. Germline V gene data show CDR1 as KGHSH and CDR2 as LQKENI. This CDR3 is CASSPAGVRDNEQFF. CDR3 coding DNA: TGTGCCAGCTCCCCTGCTGGGGTGCGAGACAATGAGCAGTTCTTC.

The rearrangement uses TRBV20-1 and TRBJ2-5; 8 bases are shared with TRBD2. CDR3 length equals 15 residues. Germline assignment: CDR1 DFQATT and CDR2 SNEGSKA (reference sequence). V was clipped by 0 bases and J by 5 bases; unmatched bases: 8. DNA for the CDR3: TGCAGTGCTAGAGATCACCGGGGGGGCTTGGAGACCCAGTACTTC. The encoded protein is CSARDHRGGLETQYF.

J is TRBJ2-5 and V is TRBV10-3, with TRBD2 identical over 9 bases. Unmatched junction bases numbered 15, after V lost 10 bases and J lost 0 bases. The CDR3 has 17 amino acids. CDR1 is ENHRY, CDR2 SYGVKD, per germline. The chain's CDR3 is CASRIRRREGHQETQYF. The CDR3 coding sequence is TGTGCCAGCAGAATAAGACGGCGGGAGGGACACCAAGAGACCCAGTACTTC.

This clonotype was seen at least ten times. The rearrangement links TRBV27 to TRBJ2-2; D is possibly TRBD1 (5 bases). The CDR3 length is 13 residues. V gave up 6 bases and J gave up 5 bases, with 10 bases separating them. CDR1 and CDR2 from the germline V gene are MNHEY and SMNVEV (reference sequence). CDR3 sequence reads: CASSLGRTGELFF. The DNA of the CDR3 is TGTGCCAGCAGCTTGGGGCGGACCGGGGAGCTGTTTTTT.

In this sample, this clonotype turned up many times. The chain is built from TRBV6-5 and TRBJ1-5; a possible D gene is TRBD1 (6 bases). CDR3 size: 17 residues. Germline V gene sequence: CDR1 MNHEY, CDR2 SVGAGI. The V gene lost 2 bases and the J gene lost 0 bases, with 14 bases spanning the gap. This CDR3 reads CASSYGRGPYSNQPQHF. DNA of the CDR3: TGTGCCAGCAGTTACGGCAGGGGACCGTATAGCAATCAGCCCCAGCATTTT.